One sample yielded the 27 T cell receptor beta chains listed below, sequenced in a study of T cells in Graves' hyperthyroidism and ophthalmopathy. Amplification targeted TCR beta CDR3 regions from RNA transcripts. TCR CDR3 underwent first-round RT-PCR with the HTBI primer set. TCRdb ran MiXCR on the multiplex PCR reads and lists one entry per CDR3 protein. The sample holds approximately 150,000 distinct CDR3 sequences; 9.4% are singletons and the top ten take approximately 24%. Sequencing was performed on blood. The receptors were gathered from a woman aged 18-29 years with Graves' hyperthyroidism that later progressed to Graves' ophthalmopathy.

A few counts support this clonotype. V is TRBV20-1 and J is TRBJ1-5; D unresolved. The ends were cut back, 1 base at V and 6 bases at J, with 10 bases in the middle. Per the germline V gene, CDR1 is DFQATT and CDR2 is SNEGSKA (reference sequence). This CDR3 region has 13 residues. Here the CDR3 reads CSARVKPGQPQHF. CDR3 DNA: TGCAGTGCTAGAGTTAAACCCGGTCAGCCCCAGCATTTT.

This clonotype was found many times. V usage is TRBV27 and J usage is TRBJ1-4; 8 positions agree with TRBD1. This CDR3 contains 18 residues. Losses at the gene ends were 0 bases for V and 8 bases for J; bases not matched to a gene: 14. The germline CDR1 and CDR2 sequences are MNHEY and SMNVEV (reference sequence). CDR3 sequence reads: CASSLSFPQTGDGEKLFF. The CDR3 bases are TGTGCCAGCAGTTTATCTTTCCCCCAGACAGGGGATGGAGAAAAACTGTTTTTT.

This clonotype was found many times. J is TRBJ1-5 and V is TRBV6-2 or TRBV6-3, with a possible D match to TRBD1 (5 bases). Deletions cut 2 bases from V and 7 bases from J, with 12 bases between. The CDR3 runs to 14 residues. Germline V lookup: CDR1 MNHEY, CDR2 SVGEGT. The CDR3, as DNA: TGTGCCAGCAGTTACCAAGGGGCGGTCCAGCCCCAGCATTTT. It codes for CASSYQGAVQPQHF.

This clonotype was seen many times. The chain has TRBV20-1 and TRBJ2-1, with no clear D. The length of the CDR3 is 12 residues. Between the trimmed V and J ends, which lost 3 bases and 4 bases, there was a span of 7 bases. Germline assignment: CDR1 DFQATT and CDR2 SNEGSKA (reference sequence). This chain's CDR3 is CSARSNYNEQFF. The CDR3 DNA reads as TGCAGTGCTAGGTCTAATTACAATGAGCAGTTCTTC.

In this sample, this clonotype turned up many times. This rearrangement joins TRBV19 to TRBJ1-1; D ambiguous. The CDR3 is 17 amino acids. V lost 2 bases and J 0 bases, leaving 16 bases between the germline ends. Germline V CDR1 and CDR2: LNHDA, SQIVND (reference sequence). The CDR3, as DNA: TGTGCCAGTAGTATAAGGGTTATTGCCGGTATGAACACTGAAGCTTTCTTT. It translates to CASSIRVIAGMNTEAFF.

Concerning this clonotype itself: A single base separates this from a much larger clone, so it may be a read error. The CDR3 DNA sequence: TGTGCCCGGACAGGTACGCAGTATTTT. Translating gives CARTGTQYF. V usage is TRBV11-3 and J usage is TRBJ2-3; TRBD1 matches 7 bases. The CDR3 totals 9 residues. From germline, CDR1 is SGHNT and CDR2 YENEEA.

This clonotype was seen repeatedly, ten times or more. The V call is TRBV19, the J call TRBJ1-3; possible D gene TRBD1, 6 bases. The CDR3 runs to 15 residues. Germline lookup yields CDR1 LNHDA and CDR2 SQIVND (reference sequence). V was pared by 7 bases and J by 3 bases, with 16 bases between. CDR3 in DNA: TGTGCCAGTACCGACAGGAGGGGATTTGGAAACACCATATATTTT. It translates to CASTDRRGFGNTIYF.

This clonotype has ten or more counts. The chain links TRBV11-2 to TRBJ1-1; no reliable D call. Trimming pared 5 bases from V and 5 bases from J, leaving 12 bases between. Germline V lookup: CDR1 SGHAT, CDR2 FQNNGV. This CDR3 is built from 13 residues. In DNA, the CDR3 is TGTGCCAGCAGCCCCCAGGAGAGGACTGAAGCTTTCTTT. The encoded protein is CASSPQERTEAFF.

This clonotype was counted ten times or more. The CDR3, as DNA: TGCGCCAGCAGCCGGGACTCGTATGAAAAACTGTTTTTT. This encodes CASSRDSYEKLFF. The V and J genes are TRBV5-1 and TRBJ1-4; D is possibly TRBD1 (5 bases). In germline, CDR1 is SGHRS, CDR2 YFSETQ. Trimming removed 4 bases from V and 6 bases from J, with 10 bases in between. The CDR3 consists of 13 residues.

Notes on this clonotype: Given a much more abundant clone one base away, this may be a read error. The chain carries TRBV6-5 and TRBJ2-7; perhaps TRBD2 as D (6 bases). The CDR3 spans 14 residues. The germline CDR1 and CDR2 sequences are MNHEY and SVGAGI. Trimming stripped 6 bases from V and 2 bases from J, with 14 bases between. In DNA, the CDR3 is TGTGCCAGCAGCATCCCTAGCGCACCCTACGAGCAGTACTTC. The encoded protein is CASSIPSAPYEQYF.

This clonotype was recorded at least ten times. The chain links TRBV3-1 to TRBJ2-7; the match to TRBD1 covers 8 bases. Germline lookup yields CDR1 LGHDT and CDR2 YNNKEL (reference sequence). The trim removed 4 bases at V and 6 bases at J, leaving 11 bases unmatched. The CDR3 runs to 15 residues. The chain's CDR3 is CASSPQPGQAVEQYF. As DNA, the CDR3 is TGTGCCAGCAGCCCCCAGCCGGGACAGGCGGTCGAGCAGTACTTC.

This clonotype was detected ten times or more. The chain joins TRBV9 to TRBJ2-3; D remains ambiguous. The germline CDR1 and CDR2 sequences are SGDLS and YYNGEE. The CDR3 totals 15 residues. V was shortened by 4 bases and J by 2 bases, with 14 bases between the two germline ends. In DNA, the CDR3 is TGTGCCAGCAGCTCGGCCCGAGTCCTCACAGATACGCAGTATTTT. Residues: CASSSARVLTDTQYF.

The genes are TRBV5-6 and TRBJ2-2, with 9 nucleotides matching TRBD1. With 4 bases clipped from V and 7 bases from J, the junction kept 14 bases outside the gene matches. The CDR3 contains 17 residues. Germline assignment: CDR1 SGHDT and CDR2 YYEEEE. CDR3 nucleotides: TGTGCCAGCAGCCCATTCCTCACAGGGGGCTGGAGCGGGGAGCTGTTTTTT. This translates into CASSPFLTGGWSGELFF.

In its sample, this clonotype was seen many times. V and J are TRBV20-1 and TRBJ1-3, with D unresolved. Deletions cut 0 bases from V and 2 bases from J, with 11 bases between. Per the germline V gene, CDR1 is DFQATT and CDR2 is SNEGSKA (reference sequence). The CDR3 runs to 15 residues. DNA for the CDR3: TGCAGTGCTAGAGATCACGCAAAGGCTGGAAACACCATATATTTT. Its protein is CSARDHAKAGNTIYF.

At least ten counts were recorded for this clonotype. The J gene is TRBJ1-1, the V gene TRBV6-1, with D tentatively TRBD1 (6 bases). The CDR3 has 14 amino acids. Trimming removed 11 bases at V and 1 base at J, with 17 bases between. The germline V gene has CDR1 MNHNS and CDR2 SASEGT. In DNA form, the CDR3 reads TGTGCCTCTAGAGGGGGGGGCCGGAACACTGAAGCTTTCTTT. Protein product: CASRGGGRNTEAFF.

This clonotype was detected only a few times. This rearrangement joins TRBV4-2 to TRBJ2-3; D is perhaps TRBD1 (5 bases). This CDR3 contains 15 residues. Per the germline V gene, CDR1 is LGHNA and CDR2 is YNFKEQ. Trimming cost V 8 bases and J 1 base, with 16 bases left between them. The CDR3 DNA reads TGTGCCAGCGCCCTGGGGCGAACAGGCACAGATACGCAGTATTTT. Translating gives CASALGRTGTDTQYF.

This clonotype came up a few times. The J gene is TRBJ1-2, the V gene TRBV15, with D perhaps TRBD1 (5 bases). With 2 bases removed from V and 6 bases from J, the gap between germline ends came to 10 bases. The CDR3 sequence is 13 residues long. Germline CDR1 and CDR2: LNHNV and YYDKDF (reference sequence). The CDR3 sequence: CATSRKGRDGYTF. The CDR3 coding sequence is TGTGCCACCAGCAGAAAGGGGCGGGATGGCTACACCTTC.

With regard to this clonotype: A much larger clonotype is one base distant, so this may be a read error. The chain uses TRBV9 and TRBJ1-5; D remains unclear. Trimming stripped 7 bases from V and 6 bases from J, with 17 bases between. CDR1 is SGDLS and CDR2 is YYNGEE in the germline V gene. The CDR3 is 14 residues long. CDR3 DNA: TGTGCCAGCGGCCCTAGCCCAGGAGCTCAGCCCCAGCATTTT. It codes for CASGPSPGAQPQHF. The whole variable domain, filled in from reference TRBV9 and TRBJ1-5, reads DSGVTQTPKHLITATGQRVTLRCSPRSGDLSVYWYQQSLDQGLQFLIQYYNGEERAKGNILERFSAQQFPDLHSELNLSSLELGDSALYFCASGPSPGAQPQHFGDGTRLSIL.

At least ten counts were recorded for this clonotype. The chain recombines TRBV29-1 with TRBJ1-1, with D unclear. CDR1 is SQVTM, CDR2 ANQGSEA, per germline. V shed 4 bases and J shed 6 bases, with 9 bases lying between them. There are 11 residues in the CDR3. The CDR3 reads CSVGGLAEAFF. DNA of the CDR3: TGCAGCGTTGGAGGGCTTGCTGAAGCTTTCTTT. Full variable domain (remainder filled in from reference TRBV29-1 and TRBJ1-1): SAVISQKPSRDICQRGTSLTIQCQVDSQVTMMFWYRQQPGQSLTLIATANQGSEATYESGFVIDKFPISRPNLTFSTLTVSNMSPEDSSIYLCSVGGLAEAFFGQGTRLTVV.

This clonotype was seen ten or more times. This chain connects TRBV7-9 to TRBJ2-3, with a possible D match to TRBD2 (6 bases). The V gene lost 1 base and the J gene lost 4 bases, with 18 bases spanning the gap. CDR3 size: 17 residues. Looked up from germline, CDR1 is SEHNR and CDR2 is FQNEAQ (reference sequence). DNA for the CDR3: TGTGCCAGCAGCTTAGTAGGAGCGGGCAGGGTAGCAGATACGCAGTATTTT. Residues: CASSLVGAGRVADTQYF.

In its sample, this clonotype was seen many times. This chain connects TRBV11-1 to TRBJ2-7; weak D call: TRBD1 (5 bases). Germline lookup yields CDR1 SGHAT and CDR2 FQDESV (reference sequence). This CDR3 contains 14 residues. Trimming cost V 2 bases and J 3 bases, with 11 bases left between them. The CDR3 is CASSLLRTNYEQYF. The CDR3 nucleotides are TGTGCCAGCAGCTTACTCCGGACAAACTACGAGCAGTACTTC. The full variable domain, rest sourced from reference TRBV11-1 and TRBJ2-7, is EAEVAQSPRYKITEKSQAVAFWCDPISGHATLYWYRQILGQGPELLVQFQDESVVDDSQLPKDRFSAERLKGVDSTLKIQPAELGDSAMYLCASSLLRTNYEQYFGPGTRLTVT.

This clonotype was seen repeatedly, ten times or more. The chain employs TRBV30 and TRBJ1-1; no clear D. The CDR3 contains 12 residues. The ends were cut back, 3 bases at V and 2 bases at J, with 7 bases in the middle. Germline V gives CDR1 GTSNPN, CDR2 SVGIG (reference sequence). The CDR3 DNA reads TGTGCCTGGAGAGGAGAAAACACTGAAGCTTTCTTT. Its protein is CAWRGENTEAFF. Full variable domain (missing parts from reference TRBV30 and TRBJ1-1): SQTIHQWPATLVQPVGSPLSLECTVEGTSNPNLYWYRQAAGRGLQLLFYSVGIGQISSEVPQNLSASRPQDRQFILSSKKLLLSDSGFYLCAWRGENTEAFFGQGTRLTVV.

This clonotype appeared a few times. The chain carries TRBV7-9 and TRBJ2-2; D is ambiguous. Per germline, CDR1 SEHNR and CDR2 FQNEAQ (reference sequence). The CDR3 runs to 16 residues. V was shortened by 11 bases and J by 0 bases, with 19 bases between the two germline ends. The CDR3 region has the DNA TGTGCCTCCAAACCCTTGGGCAGTTCGAACACCGGGGAGCTGTTTTTT. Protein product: CASKPLGSSNTGELFF.

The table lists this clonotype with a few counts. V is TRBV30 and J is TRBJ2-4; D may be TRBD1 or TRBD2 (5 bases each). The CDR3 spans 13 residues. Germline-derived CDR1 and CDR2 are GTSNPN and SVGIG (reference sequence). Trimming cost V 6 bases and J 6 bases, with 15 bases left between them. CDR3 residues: CACLTGTVNIQYF. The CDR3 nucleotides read TGTGCCTGCCTCACCGGGACGGTAAACATTCAGTACTTC.

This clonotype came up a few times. The CDR3 bases are TGTGCCAGTAGTTTTCGGACTGGACTGGGCGGGGAGCTGTTTTTT. Translating gives CASSFRTGLGGELFF. V gene TRBV19 combines with J gene TRBJ2-2, with D maybe TRBD2 (5 bases). CDR3 length: 15 amino acids. CDR1 is LNHDA, CDR2 SQIVND, per germline (reference sequence). V lost 5 bases, J lost 7 bases, and 17 bases lay in between.

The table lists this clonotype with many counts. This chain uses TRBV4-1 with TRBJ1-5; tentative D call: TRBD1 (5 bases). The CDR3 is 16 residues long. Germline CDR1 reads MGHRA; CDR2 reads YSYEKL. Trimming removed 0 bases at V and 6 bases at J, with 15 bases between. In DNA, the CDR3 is TGCGCCAGCAGCCAAGAGGGCCAGGGCGATAGTCAGCCCCAGCATTTT. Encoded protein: CASSQEGQGDSQPQHF.

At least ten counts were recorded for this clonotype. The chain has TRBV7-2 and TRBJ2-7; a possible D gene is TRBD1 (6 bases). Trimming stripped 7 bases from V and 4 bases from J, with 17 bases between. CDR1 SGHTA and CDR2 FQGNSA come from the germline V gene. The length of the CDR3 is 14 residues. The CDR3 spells CASNPTGFSYEQYF. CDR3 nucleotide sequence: TGTGCCAGCAACCCTACAGGGTTTTCTTACGAGCAGTACTTC.